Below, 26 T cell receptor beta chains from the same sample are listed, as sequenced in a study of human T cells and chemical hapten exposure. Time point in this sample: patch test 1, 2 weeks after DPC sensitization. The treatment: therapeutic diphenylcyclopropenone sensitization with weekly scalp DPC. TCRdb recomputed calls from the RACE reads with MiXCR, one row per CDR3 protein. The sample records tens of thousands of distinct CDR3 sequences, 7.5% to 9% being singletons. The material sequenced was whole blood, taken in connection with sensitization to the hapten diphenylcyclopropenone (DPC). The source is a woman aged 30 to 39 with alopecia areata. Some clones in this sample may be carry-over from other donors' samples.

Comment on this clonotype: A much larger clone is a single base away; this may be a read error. As DNA, the CDR3 is TGTGTCAGCTCACCGTACTTCAACGCAGGATCTGGGGCCAACGTCCTGACTTTC. Its translation is CVSSPYFNAGSGANVLTF. The chain couples TRBV18 to TRBJ2-6; D not certain. CDR3 length equals 18 residues. Germline V gene lookup returns CDR1 KGHSH and CDR2 LQKENI.

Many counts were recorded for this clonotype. In nucleotides, the CDR3 is TGTGCCAGCAGTTCACAGGGGCACCCTGAAGCTTTCTTT. Its protein product is CASSSQGHPEAFF. This chain joins TRBV12-3 or TRBV12-4 and TRBJ1-1; the match to TRBD1 covers 7 bases. J was trimmed by 6 bases and V by 4 bases; bases with no gene match: 5. The CDR3 loop spans 13 amino acids.

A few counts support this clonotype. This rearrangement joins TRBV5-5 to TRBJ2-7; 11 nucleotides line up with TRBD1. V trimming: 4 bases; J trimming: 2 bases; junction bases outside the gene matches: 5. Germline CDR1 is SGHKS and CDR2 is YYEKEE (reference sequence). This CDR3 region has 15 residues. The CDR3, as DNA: TGTGCCAGCAGCCTCCGGGACAGGGGGACCTACGAGCAGTACTTC. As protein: CASSLRDRGTYEQYF.

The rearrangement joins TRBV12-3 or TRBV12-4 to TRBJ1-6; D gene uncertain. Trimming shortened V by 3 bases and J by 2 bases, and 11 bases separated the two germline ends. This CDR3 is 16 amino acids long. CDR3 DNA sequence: TGTGCCAGCAGTTTCTCCGGGAGCCCCTATAATTCACCCCTCCACTTT. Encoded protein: CASSFSGSPYNSPLHF.

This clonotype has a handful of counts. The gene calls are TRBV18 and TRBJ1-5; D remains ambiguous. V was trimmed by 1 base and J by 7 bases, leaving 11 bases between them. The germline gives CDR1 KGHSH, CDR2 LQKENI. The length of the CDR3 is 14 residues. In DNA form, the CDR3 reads TGTGCCAGCTCACCACGATCTGCAGTACAGCCCCAGCATTTT. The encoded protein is CASSPRSAVQPQHF.

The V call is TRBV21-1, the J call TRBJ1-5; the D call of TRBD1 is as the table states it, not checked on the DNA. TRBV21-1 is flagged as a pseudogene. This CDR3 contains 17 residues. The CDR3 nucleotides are TGTGCCAGCAGCAATGGGCCGAACAGGGGCCAACGACAGCCCCAGCATTTT. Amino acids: CASSNGPNRGQRQPQHF.

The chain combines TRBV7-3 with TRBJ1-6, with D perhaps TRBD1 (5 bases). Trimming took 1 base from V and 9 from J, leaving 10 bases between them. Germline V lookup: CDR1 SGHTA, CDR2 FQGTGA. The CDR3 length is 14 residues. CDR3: CASSLNQGGSPLHF. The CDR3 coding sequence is TGTGCCAGCAGCTTAAACCAGGGAGGTTCACCCCTCCACTTT.

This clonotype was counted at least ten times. The DNA for the CDR3 is TGTGCCAGCAGCAACGGTGGGACAGGGTCCGCAGATACGCAGTATTTT. Its translation: CASSNGGTGSADTQYF. The chain combines TRBV21-1 with TRBJ2-3; the D call of TRBD1 is as the table states it, not checked on the DNA. TRBV21-1 represents a pseudogene. This CDR3 region has 16 residues.

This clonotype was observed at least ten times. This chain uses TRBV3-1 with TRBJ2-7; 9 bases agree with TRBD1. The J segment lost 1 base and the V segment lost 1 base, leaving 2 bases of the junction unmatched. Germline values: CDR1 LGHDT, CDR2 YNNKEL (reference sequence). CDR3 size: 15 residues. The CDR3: CASSQGDRVSYEQYF. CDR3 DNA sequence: TGTGCCAGCAGCCAAGGGGACAGGGTTTCCTACGAGCAGTACTTC.

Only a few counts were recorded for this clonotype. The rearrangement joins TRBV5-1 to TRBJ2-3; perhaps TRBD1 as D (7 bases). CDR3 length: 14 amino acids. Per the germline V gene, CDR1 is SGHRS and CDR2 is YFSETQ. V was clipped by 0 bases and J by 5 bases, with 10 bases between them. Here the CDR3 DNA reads TGCGCCAGCAGCTTGGATCAGGGGGGAGATACGCAGTATTTT. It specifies CASSLDQGGDTQYF.

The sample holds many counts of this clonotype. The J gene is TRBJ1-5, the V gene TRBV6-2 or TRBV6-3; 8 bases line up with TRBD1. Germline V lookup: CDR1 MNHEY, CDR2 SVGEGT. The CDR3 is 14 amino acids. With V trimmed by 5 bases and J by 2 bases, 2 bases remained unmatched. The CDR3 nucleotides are TGTGCCAGCAGTACACAGGGGGGCAATCAGCCCCAGCATTTT. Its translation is CASSTQGGNQPQHF.

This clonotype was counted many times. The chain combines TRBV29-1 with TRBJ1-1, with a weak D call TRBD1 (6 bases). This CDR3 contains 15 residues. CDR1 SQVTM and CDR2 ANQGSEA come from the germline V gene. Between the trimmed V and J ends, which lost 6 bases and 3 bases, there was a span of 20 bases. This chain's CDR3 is CSVGEFGGAYTEAFF. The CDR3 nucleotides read TGCAGCGTGGGGGAATTCGGGGGGGCTTACACTGAAGCTTTCTTT.

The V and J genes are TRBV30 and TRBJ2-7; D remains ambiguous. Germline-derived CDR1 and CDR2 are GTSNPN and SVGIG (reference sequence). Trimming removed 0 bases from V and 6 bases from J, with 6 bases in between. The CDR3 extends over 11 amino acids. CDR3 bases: TGTGCCTGGAGTGTGAGCGTCGAGCAGTACTTC. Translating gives CAWSVSVEQYF.

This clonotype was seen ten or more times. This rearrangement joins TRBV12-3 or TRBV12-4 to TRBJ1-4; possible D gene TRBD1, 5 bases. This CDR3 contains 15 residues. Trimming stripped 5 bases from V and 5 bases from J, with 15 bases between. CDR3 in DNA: TGTGCCAGCAGTCGAGGGACGGGACTAAATGAAAAACTGTTTTTT. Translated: CASSRGTGLNEKLFF.

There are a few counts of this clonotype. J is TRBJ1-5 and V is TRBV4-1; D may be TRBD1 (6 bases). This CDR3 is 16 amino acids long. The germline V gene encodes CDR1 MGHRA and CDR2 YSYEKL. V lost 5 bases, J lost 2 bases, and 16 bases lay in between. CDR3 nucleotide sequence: TGCGCCAGCAGCAACCGTAGGGACATAGGCAATCAGCCCCAGCATTTT. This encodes CASSNRRDIGNQPQHF.

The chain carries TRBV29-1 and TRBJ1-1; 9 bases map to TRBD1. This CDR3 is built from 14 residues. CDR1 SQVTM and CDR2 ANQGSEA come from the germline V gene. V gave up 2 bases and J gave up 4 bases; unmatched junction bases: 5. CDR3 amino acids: CSVERDRASTEAFF. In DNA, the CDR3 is TGCAGCGTTGAACGGGACAGGGCCTCCACTGAAGCTTTCTTT.

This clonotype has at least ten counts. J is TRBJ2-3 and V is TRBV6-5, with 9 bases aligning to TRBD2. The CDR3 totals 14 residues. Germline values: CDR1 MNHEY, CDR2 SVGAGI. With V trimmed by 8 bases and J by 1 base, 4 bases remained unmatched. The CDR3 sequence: CASGTSRRTDTQYF. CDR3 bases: TGTGCCAGCGGGACTAGCCGACGCACAGATACGCAGTATTTT.

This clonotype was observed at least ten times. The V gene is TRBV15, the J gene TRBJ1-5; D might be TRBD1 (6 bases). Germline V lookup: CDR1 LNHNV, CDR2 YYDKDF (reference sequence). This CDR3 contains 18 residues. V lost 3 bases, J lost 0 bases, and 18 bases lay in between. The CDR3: CATSSRSQGFSSNQPQHF. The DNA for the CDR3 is TGTGCCACCAGCAGCCGATCCCAGGGGTTTTCTAGCAATCAGCCCCAGCATTTT.

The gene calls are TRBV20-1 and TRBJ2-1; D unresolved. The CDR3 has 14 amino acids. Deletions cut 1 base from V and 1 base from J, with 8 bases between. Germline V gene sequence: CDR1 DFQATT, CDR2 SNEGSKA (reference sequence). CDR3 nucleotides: TGCAGTGCTAGAGTGGAGAATTCCTACAATGAGCAGTTCTTC. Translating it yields CSARVENSYNEQFF.

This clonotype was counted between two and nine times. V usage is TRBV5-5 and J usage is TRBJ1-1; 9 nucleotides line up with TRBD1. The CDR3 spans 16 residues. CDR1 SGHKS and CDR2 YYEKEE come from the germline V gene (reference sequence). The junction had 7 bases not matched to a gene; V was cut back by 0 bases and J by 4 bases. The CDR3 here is CASSLGPGQGGTEAFF. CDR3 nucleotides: TGTGCCAGCAGCTTGGGCCCGGGACAGGGAGGCACTGAAGCTTTCTTT. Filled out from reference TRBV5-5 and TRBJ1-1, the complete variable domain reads DAGVTQSPTHLIKTRGQQVTLRCSPISGHKSVSWYQQVLGQGPQFIFQYYEKEERGRGNFPDRFSARQFPNYSSELNVNALLLGDSALYLCASSLGPGQGGTEAFFGQGTRLTVV.

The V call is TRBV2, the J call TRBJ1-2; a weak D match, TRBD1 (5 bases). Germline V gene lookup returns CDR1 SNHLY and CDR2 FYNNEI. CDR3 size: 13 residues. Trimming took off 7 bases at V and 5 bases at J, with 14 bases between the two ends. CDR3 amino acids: CASTGGRGYGYTF. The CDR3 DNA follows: TGTGCCAGCACGGGGGGTAGGGGTTATGGCTACACCTTC.

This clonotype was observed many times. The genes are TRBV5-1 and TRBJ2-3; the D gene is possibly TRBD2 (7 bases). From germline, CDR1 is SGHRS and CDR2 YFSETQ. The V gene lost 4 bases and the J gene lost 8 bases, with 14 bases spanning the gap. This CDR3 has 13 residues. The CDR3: CASSPGGEGTQYF. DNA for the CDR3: TGCGCCAGCAGCCCGGGGGGCGAGGGTACGCAGTATTTT. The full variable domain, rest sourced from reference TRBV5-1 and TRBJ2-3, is KAGVTQTPRYLIKTRGQQVTLSCSPISGHRSVSWYQQTPGQGLQFLFEYFSETQRNKGNFPGRFSGRQFSNSRSEMNVSTLELGDSALYLCASSPGGEGTQYFGPGTRLTVL.

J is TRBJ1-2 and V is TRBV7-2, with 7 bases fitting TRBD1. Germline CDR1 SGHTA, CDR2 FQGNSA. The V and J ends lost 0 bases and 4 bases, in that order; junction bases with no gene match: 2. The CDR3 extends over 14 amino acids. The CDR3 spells CASSLAGGIYGYTF. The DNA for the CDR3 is TGTGCCAGCAGCTTAGCAGGGGGCATCTATGGCTACACCTTC.

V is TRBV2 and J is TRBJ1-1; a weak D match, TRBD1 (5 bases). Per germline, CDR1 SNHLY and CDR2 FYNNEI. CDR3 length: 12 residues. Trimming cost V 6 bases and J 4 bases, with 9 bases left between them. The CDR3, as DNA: TGTGCCAGCAGCCCAGGGCGCACTGAAGCTTTCTTT. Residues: CASSPGRTEAFF.

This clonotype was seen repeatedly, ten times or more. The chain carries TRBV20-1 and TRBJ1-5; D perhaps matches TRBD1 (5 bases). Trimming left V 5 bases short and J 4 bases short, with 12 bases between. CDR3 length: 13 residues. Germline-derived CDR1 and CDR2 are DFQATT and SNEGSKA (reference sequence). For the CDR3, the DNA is TGCAGTGCTTCCGGGACTGAGAATCAGCCCCAGCATTTT. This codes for CSASGTENQPQHF.

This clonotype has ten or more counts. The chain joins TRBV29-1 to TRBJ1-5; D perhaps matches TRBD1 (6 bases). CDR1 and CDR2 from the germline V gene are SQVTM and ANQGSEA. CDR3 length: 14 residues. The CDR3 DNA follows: TGCATCCTCCCGAGGGGGGGGACGGGTCAGCCCCAGCATTTT. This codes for CILPRGGTGQPQHF.